Here is one T cell receptor beta chain with its context. Its antigen is not yet known. Looking up the germline V gene (reference sequence) yields CDR1 SGHNT and CDR2 YYREEE. The CDR3 runs 17 residues from the cysteine to the phenylalanine. The only DNA kept is the CDR3, 51 bases in frame from the first base. The germline V end is reduced by 0 bases and the J end by 1 base; junction bases left unmatched: 2. The data originate from a study of cytomegalovirus exposure and HLA in healthy donors listed by TCRdb under 2017. For context, the study as a whole: An earlier analysis of about 530 of the donors reported 276 Gb of sequence data and 117 million unique TCR beta sequences obtained from about 180 million T cells. In the later analysis, no new phenotypic data were used to find candidate immune exposures; instead, reliance was placed on TCR beta sequences and their occurrence across donors. A later analysis re-examined previously published TCR beta repertoires from more than 650 donors and added high-resolution HLA genotyping to investigate patterns of TCR occurrence. The study combined high-throughput TCR immunosequencing, statistical association of individual TCRs with disease status, and machine learning to predict cytomegalovirus infection status. A separate validation cohort of some 130 different subjects was used in addition to the 666-subject first cohort. Donor age, sex, ethnicity and CMV serostatus were collected together with the repertoire data. A handful of DR-DQ haplotypes were handled as single units for association and clustering because linkage in the cohort was strong. The number of typed donors differed by locus: about 620-630 for A, B, C, DRB1 and DQB1; some 500 for DQA1; roughly 600 for DPA1; and about 470 for DPB1. Among 398 genotyped donors of the cohort, an average of about 220,000 unique TCR beta nucleotide sequences was sequenced per donor, of which about 18% were non-productive. The study aimed to test whether cataloging public T cell receptors could reveal signatures of past pathogen exposure. Every repertoire in the discovery cohort had been generated on one and the same sequencing platform. In a later genetic analysis, genome-wide SNP genotypes for 398 of the 666 donors were used, and that subset was treated as a discovery cohort. An early release that covered roughly 600 HLA-typed donors contained approximately 320 gigabases of sequencing data and approximately 85 million unique TCR sequences. An earlier analysis of 500 to 750 of the donors applied high-throughput TCR beta sequencing to assess whether each TCR beta V gene segment acted as functional or pseudogenic. Both class I and class II loci were covered by HLA typing, at four-digit resolution. Of the roughly 410 genotyped donors, over 80% were placed in the genetic ancestry cluster associated with self-reported Caucasian donors. The study used immunosequencing to profile the T cell repertoires of approximately 650 subjects and linked those repertoires to cytomegalovirus serostatus. Summary of the overall study and its limitations: When HLA alleles, especially DR and DQ, strongly co-occurred, TCR associations were difficult to assign to individual alleles. Specific HLA alleles were associated with 15,000 to 20,000 TCR beta sequences at a false discovery rate of 0.05 in a later analysis. Linkage disequilibrium might explain the correlated functional status among segregating V segments, but an unknown experimental factor could not be ruled out. Broadly in line with IMGT annotations, most TCR beta V segments showed up in productive rearrangements about 87% or about 30% of the time in an earlier analysis of several hundred of the donors. Most TCR sequences were observed very rarely across donors, whereas some public TCRs were present in many individuals. A total of 164 TCR beta chains were listed by the study as associated with cytomegalovirus. Because some donors lacked HLA typing at each locus, the association tests relied only on the typed subset. Only TCR beta chains were sequenced in this cohort, and the absence of alpha or paired-chain data limited detectable features. According to a later genetic analysis, donors in an Asian-associated ancestry cluster had fewer N-insertions in productive TCRs than the approximately 710-donor mean. Compared with equally common non-associated chains, HLA-associated TCR beta chains in a later analysis were more clonally expanded and had lower generation probabilities. About 15 rarely observed V segments, including chromosome 9 orphons, were excluded from the earlier analysis of several hundred of the donors because counts were too low. In both the original and validation cohorts, the classifier was reported to diagnose cytomegalovirus status with high specificity and sensitivity. A later analysis reported that several top co-occurrence clusters appeared linked to parvovirus B19, influenza, CMV and Epstein-Barr virus. A further reported finding was that TCR beta sequences accurately predicted the HLA-A and HLA-B alleles for most subjects in the first cohort. In a later genetic analysis, a missense DCLRE1C variant was associated with V-gene and J-gene trimming of TCR beta chains, and the association was replicated in an independent cohort. The 87-base-pair reads could not distinguish some IMGT-functional V segments, including TRBV6-2 and TRBV6-3, so those segments were excluded. In a later analysis, most CMV-associated TCR beta chains were found to appear HLA-restricted, with HLA associations seemingly driven largely by CMV exposure. The only immune exposure information available for the cohort was CMV serostatus. A group of highly shared sequence variants was considered likely to be a technical artifact of the sequencing pipeline. Three of the identified cytomegalovirus-associated TCR beta chains were confirmed in vitro to be specific for cytomegalovirus antigens. The authors suggested that the approach could potentially be extended to other disease states and immunological phenotypes. A later analysis found that TCR association rates varied across HLA loci, with DRB1 alleles showing the most associated TCRs and HLA-C alleles the fewest. Presence/absence analyses assumed roughly uniform sequencing depth across donors, an assumption that may not hold.

The cohort comprised 550 to 700 healthy bone marrow donors. At the time of sampling, every cohort member was nominally healthy, though immune exposures that went unrecorded were likely present. The donor was CMV seropositive and was included in the group of approximately 300 seropositive cohort members. Each donor provided a peripheral blood sample, and peripheral blood mononuclear cells were used for TCR beta sequencing. Genomic DNA was extracted from the blood cell samples with the Qiagen DNeasy Blood Extraction Kit. The method was the immunoSEQ multiplex PCR assay. For the multiplex PCR, a mixture combining 60 forward primers for TCR Vbeta segments and 13 reverse primers for TCR Jbeta segments was used. The CDR3 region of rearranged TCR beta genes was amplified from genomic DNA with a multiplex PCR assay. The amplified TCR beta libraries were sequenced on the Illumina HiSeq System as 87-base-pair reads. As for how the authors treated the data: In a later analysis, about 80 million unique TCR beta chains were counted across the 500 to 700 repertoires, and some 10 million of these chains were shared by at least two donors. A nearest-neighbor algorithm error-corrected the raw reads and collapsed the reads into unique sequences, merging closely related sequences to remove PCR and sequencing errors. CDR3 sequences were aligned to IMGT reference sequences to assign V, D and J gene segments. Each retained sequence needed at least a six-nucleotide match to both a V gene segment and a J gene segment. A rearrangement counted as productive if the CDR3 had no stop codons and remained in frame with V and J, and every other rearrangement counted as non-productive. CDR3 was defined by IMGT convention, running from the second conserved V-encoded cysteine to the conserved J-encoded phenylalanine. In an earlier analysis of roughly 610 of the donors, sequences lacking an unambiguous match to a single V gene segment were excluded. An earlier analysis of 450 to 650 of the donors called V segments functional above 56.7% productive rearrangements and segregating when the between-donor standard deviation exceeded 5%. A statistical classification framework was developed to diagnose cytomegalovirus status using the catalog of TCR beta chain sequences. In a later analysis, V and J genes were assigned by comparing TCR nucleotide sequences against IMGT/GENE-DB human TR gene sequences. Using the TCRdist pipeline, a later analysis assigned CDR3 sequences along with most-parsimonious VDJ recombination scenarios. In a later analysis, each TCR beta chain was defined by its CDR3 amino acid sequence together with its V-gene family, and reads without a unique V-gene family were excluded. To address suspected cross-contamination and a sequencing artifact, a later analysis removed 450 to 700 highly shared, low-generation-probability nucleotide sequences. In a later analysis, a clonal expansion index for each public chain was calculated from normalized within-repertoire ranks of inferred template counts. In a later analysis, generation probabilities were computed with a VDJ recombination model fitted to out-of-frame rearrangements, and the resulting probabilities were checked against IGoR. In a later analysis, hypergeometric tests were used to score TCR-TCR, TCR-HLA and TCR-CMV co-occurrence, with a repertoire-size bias correction applied to TCR pairs. To estimate false discovery rates, a later analysis permuted the HLA or CMV assignments 20 times. In a later analysis, co-occurring TCRs were grouped with DBSCAN, and TCRdist sequence similarity was added when clustering was performed within HLA-allele-positive subsets. Co-occurrence clustering excluded repertoires with fewer than 30,000 or more than 120,000 public chains, plus five with anomalous nucleotide sharing. Imported from immuneACCESS, the table was reduced by TCRdb to in-frame sequences with V and J called. These copies leave out some clones; in studies compared against another copy, an unresolved V gene accounts for under half, and the cause of the remainder is not known. V and J calls and clone size come straight from that table; D and trimming were deduced from the DNA. The sample has under 70,000 clones on record. Together, the top ten hold roughly 9.6% of the sample.

The receptor chain draws on TRBV5-4 and TRBJ2-3, with 13 middle bases fitting TRBD2. The sequenced material came from PBMCs. This receptor was obtained from a man aged 50 to 60 in good health and CMV-seropositive. The DNA is TGTGCCAGCAGCTTGGGAGGACTAGCGGGAGGCACAGATACGCAGTATTTT. This sequence encodes CASSLGGLAGGTDTQYF.